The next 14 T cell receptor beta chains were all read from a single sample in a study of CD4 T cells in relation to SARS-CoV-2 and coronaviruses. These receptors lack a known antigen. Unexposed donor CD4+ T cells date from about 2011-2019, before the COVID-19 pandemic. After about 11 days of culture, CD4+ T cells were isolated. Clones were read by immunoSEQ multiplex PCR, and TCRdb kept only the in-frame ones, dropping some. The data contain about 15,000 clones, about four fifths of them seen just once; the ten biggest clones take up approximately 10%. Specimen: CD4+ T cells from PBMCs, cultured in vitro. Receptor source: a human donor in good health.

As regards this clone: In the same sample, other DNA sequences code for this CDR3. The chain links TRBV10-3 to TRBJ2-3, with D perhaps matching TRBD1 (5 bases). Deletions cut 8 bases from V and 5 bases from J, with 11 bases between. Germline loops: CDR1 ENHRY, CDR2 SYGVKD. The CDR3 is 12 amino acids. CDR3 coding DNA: TGTGCCATCGGGGCAGCAGGAGATACGCAGTATTTT. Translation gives CAIGAAGDTQYF.

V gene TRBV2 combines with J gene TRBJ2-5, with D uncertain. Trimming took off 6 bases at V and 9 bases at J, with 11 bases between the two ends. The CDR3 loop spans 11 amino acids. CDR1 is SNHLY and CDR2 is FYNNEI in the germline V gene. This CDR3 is CASSPARAQYF. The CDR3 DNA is TGTGCCAGCAGCCCGGCCCGGGCCCAGTACTTC.

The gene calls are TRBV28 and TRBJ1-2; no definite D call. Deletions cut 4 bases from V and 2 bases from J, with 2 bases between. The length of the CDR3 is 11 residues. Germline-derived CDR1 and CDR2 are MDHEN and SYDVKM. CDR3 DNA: TGTGCCAGCAGTTCCAACTATGGCTACACCTTC. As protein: CASSSNYGYTF.

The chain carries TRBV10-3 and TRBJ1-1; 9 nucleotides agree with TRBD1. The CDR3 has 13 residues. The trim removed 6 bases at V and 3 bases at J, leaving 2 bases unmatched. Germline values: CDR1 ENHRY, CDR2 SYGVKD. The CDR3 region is CAIRGQGYTEAFF. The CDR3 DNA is TGTGCCATCAGGGGACAGGGATACACTGAAGCTTTCTTT.

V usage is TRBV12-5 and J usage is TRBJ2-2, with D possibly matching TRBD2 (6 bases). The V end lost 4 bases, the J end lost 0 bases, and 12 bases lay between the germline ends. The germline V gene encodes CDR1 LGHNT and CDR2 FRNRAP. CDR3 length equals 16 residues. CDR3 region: CASGSGRTSNTGELFF. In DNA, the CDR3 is TGTGCTAGTGGTTCGGGGAGGACTTCGAACACCGGGGAGCTGTTTTTT.

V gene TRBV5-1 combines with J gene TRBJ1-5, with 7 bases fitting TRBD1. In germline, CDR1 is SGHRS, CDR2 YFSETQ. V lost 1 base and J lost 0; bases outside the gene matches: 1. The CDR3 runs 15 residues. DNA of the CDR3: TGCGCCAGCAGCTTGACAGGGGATAGCAATCAGCCCCAGCATTTT. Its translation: CASSLTGDSNQPQHF. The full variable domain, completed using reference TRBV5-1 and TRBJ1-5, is KAGVTQTPRYLIKTRGQQVTLSCSPISGHRSVSWYQQTPGQGLQFLFEYFSETQRNKGNFPGRFSGRQFSNSRSEMNVSTLELGDSALYLCASSLTGDSNQPQHFGDGTRLSIL.

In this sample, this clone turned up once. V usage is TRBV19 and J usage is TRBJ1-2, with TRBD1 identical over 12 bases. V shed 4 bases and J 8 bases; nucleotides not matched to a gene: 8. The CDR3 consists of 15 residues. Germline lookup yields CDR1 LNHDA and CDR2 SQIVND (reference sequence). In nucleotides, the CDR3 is TGTGCCAGTAGTAGACCGGGACAGGGGGCAGGGGGCTACACCTTC. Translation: CASSRPGQGAGGYTF.

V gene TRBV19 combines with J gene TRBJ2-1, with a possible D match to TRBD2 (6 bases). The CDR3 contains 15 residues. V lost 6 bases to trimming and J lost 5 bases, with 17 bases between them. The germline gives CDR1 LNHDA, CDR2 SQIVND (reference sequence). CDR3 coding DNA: TGTGCCAGTAGGTCGACGGCGGGGAGCCACAATGAGCAGTTCTTC. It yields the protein CASRSTAGSHNEQFF.

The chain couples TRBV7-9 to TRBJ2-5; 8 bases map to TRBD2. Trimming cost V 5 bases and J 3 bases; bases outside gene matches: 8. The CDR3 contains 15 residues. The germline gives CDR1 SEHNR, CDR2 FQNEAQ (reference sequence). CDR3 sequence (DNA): TGTGCCAGCAGCGTGAGCGGGGGATACGAAGAGACCCAGTACTTC. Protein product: CASSVSGGYEETQYF.

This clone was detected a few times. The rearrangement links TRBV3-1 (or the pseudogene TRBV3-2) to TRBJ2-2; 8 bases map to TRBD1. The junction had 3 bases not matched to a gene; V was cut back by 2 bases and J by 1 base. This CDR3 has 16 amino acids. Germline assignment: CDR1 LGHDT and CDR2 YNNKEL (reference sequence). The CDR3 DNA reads TGTGCCAGCAGCCAATTCGACAGGGGGAACACCGGGGAGCTGTTTTTT. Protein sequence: CASSQFDRGNTGELFF.

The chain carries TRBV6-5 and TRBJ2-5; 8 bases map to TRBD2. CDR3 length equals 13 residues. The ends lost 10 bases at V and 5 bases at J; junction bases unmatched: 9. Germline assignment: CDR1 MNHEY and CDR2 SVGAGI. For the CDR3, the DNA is TGTGCCACCCTTCAGACTAGCGTTGAGACCCAGTACTTC. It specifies CATLQTSVETQYF.

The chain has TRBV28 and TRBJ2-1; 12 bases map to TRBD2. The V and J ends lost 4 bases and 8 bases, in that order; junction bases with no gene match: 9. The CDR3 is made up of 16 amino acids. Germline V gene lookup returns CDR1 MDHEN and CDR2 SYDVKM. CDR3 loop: CASSSPASGREDEQFF. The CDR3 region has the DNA TGTGCCAGCAGTTCCCCGGCTAGCGGGAGGGAGGATGAGCAGTTCTTC.

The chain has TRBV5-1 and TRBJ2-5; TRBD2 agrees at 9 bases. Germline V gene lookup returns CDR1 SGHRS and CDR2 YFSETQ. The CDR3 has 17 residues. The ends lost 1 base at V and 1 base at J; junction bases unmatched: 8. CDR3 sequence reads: CASSLILAGVTQETQYF. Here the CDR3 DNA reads TGCGCCAGCAGCTTGATACTAGCGGGTGTAACCCAAGAGACCCAGTACTTC. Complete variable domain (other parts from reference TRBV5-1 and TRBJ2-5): KAGVTQTPRYLIKTRGQQVTLSCSPISGHRSVSWYQQTPGQGLQFLFEYFSETQRNKGNFPGRFSGRQFSNSRSEMNVSTLELGDSALYLCASSLILAGVTQETQYFGPGTRLLVL.

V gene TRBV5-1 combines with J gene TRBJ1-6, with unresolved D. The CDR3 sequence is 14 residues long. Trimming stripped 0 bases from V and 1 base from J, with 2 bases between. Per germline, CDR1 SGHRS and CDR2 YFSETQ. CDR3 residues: CASSLGSYNSPLHF. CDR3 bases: TGCGCCAGCAGCTTGGGGTCCTATAATTCACCCCTCCACTTT.